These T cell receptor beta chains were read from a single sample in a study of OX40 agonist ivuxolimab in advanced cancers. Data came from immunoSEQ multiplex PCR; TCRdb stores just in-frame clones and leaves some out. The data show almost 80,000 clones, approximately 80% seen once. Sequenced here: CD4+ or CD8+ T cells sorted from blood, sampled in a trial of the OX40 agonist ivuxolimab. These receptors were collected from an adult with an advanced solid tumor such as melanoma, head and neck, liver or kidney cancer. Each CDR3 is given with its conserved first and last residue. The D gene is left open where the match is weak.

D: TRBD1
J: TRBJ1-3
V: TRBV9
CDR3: CASSATGGPGNTIYF

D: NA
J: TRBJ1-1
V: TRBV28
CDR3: CASSLYAGRNTEAFF

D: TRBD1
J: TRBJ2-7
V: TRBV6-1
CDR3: CASSYMTGSYEQYF

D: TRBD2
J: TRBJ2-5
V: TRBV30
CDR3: CAWSVRASGGQETQYF

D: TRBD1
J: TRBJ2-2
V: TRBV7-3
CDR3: CASSNRQGAGTQGELFF

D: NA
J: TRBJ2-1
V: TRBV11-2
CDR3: CASSLLDGEGKFF

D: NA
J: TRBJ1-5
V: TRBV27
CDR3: CASRAGGQLNQPQHF

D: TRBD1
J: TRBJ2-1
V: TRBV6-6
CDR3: CASSPGTGGYNEQFF

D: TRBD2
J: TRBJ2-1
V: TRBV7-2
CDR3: CASNPGGDSYNEQFF

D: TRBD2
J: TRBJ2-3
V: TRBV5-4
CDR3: CASSLGGASGRASTDTQYF

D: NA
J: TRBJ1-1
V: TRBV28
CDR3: CASLGGGNTEAFF

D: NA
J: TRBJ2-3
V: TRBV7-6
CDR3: CASSLRTRSTDTQYF

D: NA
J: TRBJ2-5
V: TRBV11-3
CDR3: CASSTSRGGLETQYF

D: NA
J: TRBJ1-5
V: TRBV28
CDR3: CASSSAVGAAYQPQHF

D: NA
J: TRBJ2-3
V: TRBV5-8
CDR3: CASSFGPSDTQYF

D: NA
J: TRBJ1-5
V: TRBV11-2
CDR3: CASSTNQGQPQHF

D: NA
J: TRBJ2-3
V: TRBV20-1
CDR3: CSARGLAAQYF

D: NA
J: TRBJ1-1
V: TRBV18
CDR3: CASRGIGLQNTEAFF

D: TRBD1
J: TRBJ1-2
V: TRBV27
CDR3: CASSLVGDRSYGYTF

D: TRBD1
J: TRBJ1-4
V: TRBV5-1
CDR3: CASKLRSGGHNEKLFF

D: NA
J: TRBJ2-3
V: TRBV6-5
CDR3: CASSAGRVSTDTQYF

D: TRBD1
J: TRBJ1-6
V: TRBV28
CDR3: CASRDRGNNSPLHF

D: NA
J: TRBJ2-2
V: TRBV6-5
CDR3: CASSYSTTGELFF

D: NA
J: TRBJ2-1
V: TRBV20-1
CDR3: CSAPAYNEQFF

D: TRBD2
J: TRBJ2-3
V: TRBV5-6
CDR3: CASGDSGSSDTQYF

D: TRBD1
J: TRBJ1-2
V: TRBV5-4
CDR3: CASSPGSTGPYGYTF

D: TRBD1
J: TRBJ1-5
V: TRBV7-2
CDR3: CASSSRTGAAQHF

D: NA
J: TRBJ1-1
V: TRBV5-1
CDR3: CASSITGWNTEAFF

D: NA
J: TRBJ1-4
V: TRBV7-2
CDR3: CASSPRKAGMEKLFF

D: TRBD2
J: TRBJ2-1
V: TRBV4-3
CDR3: CASSQEGLAISYNEQFF

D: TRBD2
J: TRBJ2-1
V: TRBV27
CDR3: CASSSRLAGDYEQFF

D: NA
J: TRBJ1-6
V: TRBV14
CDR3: CASSQRTVNSPLHF

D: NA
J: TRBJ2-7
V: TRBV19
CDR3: CASSIQAGGRYEQYF

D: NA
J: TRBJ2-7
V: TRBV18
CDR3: CASSPRSYEQYF

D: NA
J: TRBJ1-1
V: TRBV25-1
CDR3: CASSSGRMNTEAFF

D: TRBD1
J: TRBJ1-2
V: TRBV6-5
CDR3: CASRSGTGGAKGYTF

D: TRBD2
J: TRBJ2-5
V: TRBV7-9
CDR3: CASSWGTSGNQETQYF

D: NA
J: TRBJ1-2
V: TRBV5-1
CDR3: CASSLGRGANYGYTF

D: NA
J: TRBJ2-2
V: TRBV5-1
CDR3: CASSLVSVAGELFF

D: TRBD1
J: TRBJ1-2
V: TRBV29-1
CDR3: CSATPGQGSHGYTF

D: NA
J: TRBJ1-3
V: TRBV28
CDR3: CASKPAVSGNTIYF

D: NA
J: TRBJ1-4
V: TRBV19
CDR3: CASSTPRQAKEKLFF

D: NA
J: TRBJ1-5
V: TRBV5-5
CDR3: CASSLDSNQPQHF

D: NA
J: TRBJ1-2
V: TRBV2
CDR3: CASSERIYEGYTF

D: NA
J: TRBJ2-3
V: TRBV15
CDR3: CATSSGAQEGDTQYF

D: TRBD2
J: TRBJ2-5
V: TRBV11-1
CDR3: CASSSRGGGGDLWETQYF

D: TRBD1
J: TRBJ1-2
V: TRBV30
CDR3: CAWSATGQGSDGYTF